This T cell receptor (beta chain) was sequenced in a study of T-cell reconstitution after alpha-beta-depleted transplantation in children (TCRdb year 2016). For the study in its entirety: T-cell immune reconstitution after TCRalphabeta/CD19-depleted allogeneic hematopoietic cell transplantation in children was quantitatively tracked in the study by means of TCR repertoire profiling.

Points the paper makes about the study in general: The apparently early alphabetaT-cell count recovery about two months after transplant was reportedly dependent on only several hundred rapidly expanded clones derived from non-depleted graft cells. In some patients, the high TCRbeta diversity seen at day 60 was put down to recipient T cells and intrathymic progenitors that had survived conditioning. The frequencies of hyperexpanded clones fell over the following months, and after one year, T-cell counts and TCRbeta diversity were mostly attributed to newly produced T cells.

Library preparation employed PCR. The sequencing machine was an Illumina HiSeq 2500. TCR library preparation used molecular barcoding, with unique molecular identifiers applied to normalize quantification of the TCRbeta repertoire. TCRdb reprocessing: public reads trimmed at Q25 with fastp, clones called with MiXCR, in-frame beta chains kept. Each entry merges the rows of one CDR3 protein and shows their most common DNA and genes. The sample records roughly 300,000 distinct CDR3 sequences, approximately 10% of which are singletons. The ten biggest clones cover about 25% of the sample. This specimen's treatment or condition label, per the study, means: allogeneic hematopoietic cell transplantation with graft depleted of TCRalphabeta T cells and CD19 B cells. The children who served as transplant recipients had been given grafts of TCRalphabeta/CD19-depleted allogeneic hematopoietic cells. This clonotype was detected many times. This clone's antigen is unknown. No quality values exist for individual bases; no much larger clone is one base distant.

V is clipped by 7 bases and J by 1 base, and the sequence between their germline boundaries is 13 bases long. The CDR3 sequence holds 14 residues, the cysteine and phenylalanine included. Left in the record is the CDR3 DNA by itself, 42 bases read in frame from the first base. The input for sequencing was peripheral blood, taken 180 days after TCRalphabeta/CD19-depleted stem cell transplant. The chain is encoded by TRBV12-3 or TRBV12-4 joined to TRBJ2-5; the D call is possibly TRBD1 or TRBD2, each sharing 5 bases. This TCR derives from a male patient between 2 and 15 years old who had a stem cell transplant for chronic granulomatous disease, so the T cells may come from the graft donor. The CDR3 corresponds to CASNLGRIQETQYF. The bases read TGTGCCAGCAACCTGGGACGGATCCAAGAGACCCAGTACTTC.